One T cell receptor beta chain is described in this entry. CDR3 length equals 13 residues. The germline V gene has CDR1 MDHEN and CDR2 SYDVKM. Deletions cut 7 bases from V and 2 bases from J, with 11 bases between. These data are taken from a study of blood T cell repertoires in COVID-19. Looking at the study overall: From T cells, B-cell-depleted T cells, or PBMCs came the material, which was cDNA or gDNA.

Using immunoSEQ multiplex PCR, the repertoire was profiled, and TCRdb retains in-frame clones only, with some absent. The sample consists of roughly 41,000 clones, around 86% of them appearing once. Sequencing was carried out using PBMCs or T cells enriched from blood (not recorded which). The TCR was taken from a woman aged 45 to 65 who had recovered from COVID-19. This rearrangement joins TRBV28 to TRBJ2-5; TRBD1 might be the D (5 bases). The CDR3 here is CASTRQLQETQYF. The CDR3 nucleotides read TGTGCCAGCACCAGACAGCTACAAGAGACCCAGTACTTC.